One and the same sample provided the 15 T cell receptor beta chains below, sequenced in a study of control samples from healthy donors and cancer patients. Profiling relied on immunoSEQ multiplex PCR, and the TCRdb table lists in-frame clones only, not all of them. The table shows over 85,000 clones, with over 75% occurring only once. The sequenced sample was PBMCs. Receptors originate from a woman aged 55 to 70 with lung cancer.

In DNA form, the CDR3 reads TGTGCCAGCAGCTTGATGTACGAGCAGTACTTC. Translation gives CASSLMYEQYF. The chain recombines TRBV5-6 with TRBJ2-7; D is uncertain. The germline V and J ends were trimmed by 1 base and 4 bases, with 3 bases remaining between them. The length of the CDR3 is 11 residues. Germline V lookup: CDR1 SGHDT, CDR2 YYEEEE.

This clone came up a few times. V gene TRBV7-8 combines with J gene TRBJ1-5; possible D gene TRBD1, 5 bases. With 0 bases removed from V and 0 bases from J, the gap between germline ends came to 15 bases. This CDR3 is built from 18 residues. Germline CDR1 reads SGHVS; CDR2 reads FQNEAQ. CDR3 nucleotide sequence: TGTGCCAGCAGCTTAGCATCTCTAGGGACGTATAGCAATCAGCCCCAGCATTTT. It is translated as CASSLASLGTYSNQPQHF.

The rearrangement joins TRBV5-1 to TRBJ1-1; D not resolved. The CDR3 covers 15 residues. V was cut by 0 bases and J by 1 base, with 10 bases left in between. CDR1 is SGHRS and CDR2 is YFSETQ in the germline V gene. The CDR3 protein is CASSLAQWANTEAFF. CDR3 DNA sequence: TGCGCCAGCAGCTTGGCTCAATGGGCGAACACTGAAGCTTTCTTT.

The sample holds one count of this clone. The rearrangement joins TRBV7-9 to TRBJ2-1; 10 nucleotides align to TRBD2. Germline loops: CDR1 SEHNR, CDR2 FQNEAQ (reference sequence). With 5 bases clipped from V and 5 bases from J, the junction kept 6 bases outside the gene matches. The CDR3 is 15 amino acids. CDR3 nucleotide sequence: TGTGCCAGCAGCCCTGAGCGGGAGGGTAACAATGAGCAGTTCTTC. Protein sequence: CASSPEREGNNEQFF.

The chain has TRBV28 and TRBJ2-7; TRBD1 matches at 7 bases. V dropped 3 bases and J dropped 3; count of bases not matched to a gene: 26. Germline CDR1 and CDR2: MDHEN and SYDVKM. CDR3 length: 21 amino acids. CDR3 nucleotides: TGTGCCAGCAGTTTTGCCCCACCCGGGGACAGTTCCTTCTTAACCCGCTACGAGCAGTACTTC. This codes for CASSFAPPGDSSFLTRYEQYF.

The chain is built from TRBV5-4 and TRBJ1-1; D is unresolved. Trimming pared 1 base from V and 0 bases from J, leaving 7 bases between. The CDR3 sequence is 14 residues long. CDR1 and CDR2 (germline): SGHNT, YYREEE (reference sequence). CDR3 DNA: TGTGCCAGCAGCTTGTTCCAAATGAACACTGAAGCTTTCTTT. Amino acid sequence: CASSLFQMNTEAFF. Variable domain in full (rest from reference TRBV5-4 and TRBJ1-1): ETGVTQSPTHLIKTRGQQVTLRCSSQSGHNTVSWYQQALGQGPQFIFQYYREEENGRGNFPPRFSGLQFPNYSSELNVNALELDDSALYLCASSLFQMNTEAFFGQGTRLTVV.

V and J are TRBV30 and TRBJ1-1; D unclear. Germline CDR1 reads GTSNPN; CDR2 reads SVGIG (reference sequence). Deletions cut 0 bases from V and 0 bases from J, with 8 bases between. The CDR3 contains 14 residues. The CDR3 protein is CAWSVNSVNTEAFF. For the CDR3, the DNA is TGTGCCTGGAGTGTAAACAGCGTGAACACTGAAGCTTTCTTT.

The chain's CDR3 is CASSVATSLNTEAFF. DNA of the CDR3: TGTGCCAGCAGCGTAGCTACGAGTCTGAACACTGAAGCTTTCTTT. The chain is built from TRBV9 and TRBJ1-1; D is unclear. This CDR3 contains 15 residues. The V gene lost 0 bases and the J gene lost 0 bases, with 9 bases spanning the gap. The germline CDR1 and CDR2 sequences are SGDLS and YYNGEE.

The chain combines TRBV18 with TRBJ1-5, with TRBD1 matching over 8 bases. The trim removed 3 bases at V and 3 bases at J, leaving 4 bases unmatched. Germline V gives CDR1 KGHSH, CDR2 LQKENI. The CDR3 is 15 residues long. CDR3 nucleotide sequence: TGTGCCAGCTCACCCCAGGGGGCCAACAATCAGCCCCAGCATTTT. It yields the protein CASSPQGANNQPQHF.

This chain connects TRBV19 to TRBJ1-2, with D possibly TRBD1 on 6 matching bases. The germline CDR1 and CDR2 sequences are LNHDA and SQIVND (reference sequence). This CDR3 region has 12 residues. Trimming cost V 10 bases and J 3 bases, with 12 bases left between them. The CDR3 DNA reads TGTGCCACCAGGGGAACCCACTATGGCTACACCTTC. Its translation: CATRGTHYGYTF.

The chain links TRBV5-6 to TRBJ2-5, with 8 bases lining up with TRBD2. The CDR3 has 18 residues. The germline CDR1 and CDR2 sequences are SGHDT and YYEEEE. V lost 4 bases and J lost 4; bases outside the gene matches: 18. CDR3 sequence reads: CASSHKASGRTGGETQYF. As DNA, the CDR3 is TGTGCCAGCAGCCACAAGGCTAGCGGGCGCACCGGGGGAGAGACCCAGTACTTC.

V gene TRBV6-6 combines with J gene TRBJ1-6; 8 bases are shared with TRBD1. CDR1 and CDR2 from the germline V gene are MNHNY and SVGAGI (reference sequence). This CDR3 is 16 amino acids long. V was pared by 2 bases and J by 10 bases, with 10 bases of the junction left unmatched. The CDR3 loop is CASSYGLGQGNSPLHF. As DNA, the CDR3 is TGTGCCAGCAGTTACGGATTAGGACAGGGTAACTCACCCCTCCACTTT.

The rearrangement uses TRBV9 and TRBJ1-1; D uncertain. Germline-derived CDR1 and CDR2 are SGDLS and YYNGEE. V dropped 3 bases and J dropped 2 bases, with 8 bases sitting between them. This CDR3 region has 13 residues. CDR3: CASSERSNTEAFF. The DNA of the CDR3 is TGTGCCAGCAGCGAGAGGTCCAACACTGAAGCTTTCTTT.

The chain is built from TRBV7-2 and TRBJ1-1; tentative D call: TRBD1 (5 bases). The V and J ends lost 2 bases and 7 bases respectively, with 14 bases between them. Germline assignment: CDR1 SGHTA and CDR2 FQGNSA. This CDR3 is built from 14 residues. The CDR3 DNA reads TGTGCCAGCAGCTTACCCGGGGCAGCCGGTGAAGCTTTCTTT. Its protein is CASSLPGAAGEAFF.

The J gene is TRBJ2-1, the V gene TRBV19; 7 positions match TRBD1. The trim removed 6 bases at V and 6 bases at J, leaving 8 bases unmatched. Germline CDR1 and CDR2: LNHDA and SQIVND (reference sequence). The CDR3 consists of 14 residues. Written as DNA, the CDR3 is TGTGCCAGTAGCGATACAGGGGTGGGCAATGAGCAGTTCTTC. Its translation is CASSDTGVGNEQFF.